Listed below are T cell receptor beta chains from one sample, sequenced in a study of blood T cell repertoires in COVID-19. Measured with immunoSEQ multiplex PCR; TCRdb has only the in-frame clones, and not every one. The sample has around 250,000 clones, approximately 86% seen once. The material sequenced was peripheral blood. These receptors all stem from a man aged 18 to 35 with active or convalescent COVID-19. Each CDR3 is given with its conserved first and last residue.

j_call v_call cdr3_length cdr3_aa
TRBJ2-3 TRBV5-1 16 CASSPGTGVETDTQYF
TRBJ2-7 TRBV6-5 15 CASSFGLAGAGEQYF
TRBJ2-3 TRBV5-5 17 CASSPFLRGEGTDTQYF
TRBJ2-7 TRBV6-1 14 CASSDLDRAYEQYF
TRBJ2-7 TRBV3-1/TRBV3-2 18 CASSQVLRRTGRPYEQYF
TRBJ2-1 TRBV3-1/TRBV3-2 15 CASSRTVATYNEQFF
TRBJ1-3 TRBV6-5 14 CASSYSSSGNTIYF
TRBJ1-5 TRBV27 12 CASRRGDQPQHF
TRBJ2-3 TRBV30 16 CAWSLHGQTNTDTQYF
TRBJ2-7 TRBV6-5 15 CASRIQGEAPYEQYF
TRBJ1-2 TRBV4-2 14 CASSQGAENYGYTF
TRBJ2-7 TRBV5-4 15 CASSLTTGGANEQYF
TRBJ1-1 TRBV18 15 CASFWTGTMNTEAFF
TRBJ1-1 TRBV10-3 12 CAIREPDSKAFF
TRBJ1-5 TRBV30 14 CAWSGQGSSQPQHF